This T cell receptor beta chain was recovered during a study of memory CD4+ T cells and cytomegalovirus serostatus. Study-wide findings and caveats: CD4+ memory repertoires contained about two fifths of the 164 reported CMV TCRbeta sequences. A US-trained random forest predicted CMV serostatus with median AUC roughly 0.91.

Single viable CD3+CD4+CD8-CD45RO+ cells were sorted as the memory CD4+ T cells. Concerning this clone: Its antigen is currently unknown.

Sequencing was performed with immunoSEQ multiplex PCR; in TCRdb, only in-frame clones are kept and a portion is missing. This sample has 80,000 or so clones, with around 82% found just once. The CDR3 spans 19 residues. In germline, CDR1 is SGDLS, CDR2 YYNGEE. Trimming pared 4 bases from V and 6 bases from J, leaving 28 bases between. The receptor's source is an adult in good health and CMV-seropositive. The sequenced sample was memory CD4+ T cells from blood. The chain combines TRBV9 with TRBJ2-2; a weak D match, TRBD1 (6 bases). The CDR3 DNA follows: TGTGCCAGCAGCCCACTCTCAGGGGTCGGGGCAGGGTCACCCGGGGAGCTGTTTTTT. Residues: CASSPLSGVGAGSPGELFF.